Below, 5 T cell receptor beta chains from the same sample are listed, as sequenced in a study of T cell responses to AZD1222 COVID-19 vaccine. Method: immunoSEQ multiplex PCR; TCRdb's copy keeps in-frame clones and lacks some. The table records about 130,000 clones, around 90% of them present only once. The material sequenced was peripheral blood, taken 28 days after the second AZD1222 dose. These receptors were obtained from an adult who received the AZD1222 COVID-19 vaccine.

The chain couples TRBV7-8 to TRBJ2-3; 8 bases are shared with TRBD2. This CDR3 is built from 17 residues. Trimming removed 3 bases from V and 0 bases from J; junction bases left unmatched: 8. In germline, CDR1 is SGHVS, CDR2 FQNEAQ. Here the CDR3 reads CASSFRRLAPSTDTQYF. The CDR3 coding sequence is TGTGCCAGCAGCTTTCGCCGACTAGCGCCTAGCACAGATACGCAGTATTTT.

The CDR3 DNA is TGTGCCAGCTCACCACCGGGACAGTCCAACTATGGCTACACCTTC. Its protein product is CASSPPGQSNYGYTF. V and J are TRBV18 and TRBJ1-2; 7 bases match TRBD1. Germline V CDR1 and CDR2: KGHSH, LQKENI. CDR3 length: 15 amino acids. V trimming: 0 bases; J trimming: 2 bases; junction bases outside the gene matches: 3.

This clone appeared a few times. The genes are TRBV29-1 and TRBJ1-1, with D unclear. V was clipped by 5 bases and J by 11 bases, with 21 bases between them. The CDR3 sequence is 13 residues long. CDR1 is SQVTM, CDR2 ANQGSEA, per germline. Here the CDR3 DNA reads TGCAGCGTTCCGGACGAGTCTGATGGTTCGGCTTTCTTT. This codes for CSVPDESDGSAFF.

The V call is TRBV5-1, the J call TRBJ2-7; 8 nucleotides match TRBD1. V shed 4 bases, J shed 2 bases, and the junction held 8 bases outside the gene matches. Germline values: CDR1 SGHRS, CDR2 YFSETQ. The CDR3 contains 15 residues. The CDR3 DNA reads TGCGCCAGCAGCCTGGGACAGGTGCCTACCTACGAGCAGTACTTC. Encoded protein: CASSLGQVPTYEQYF.

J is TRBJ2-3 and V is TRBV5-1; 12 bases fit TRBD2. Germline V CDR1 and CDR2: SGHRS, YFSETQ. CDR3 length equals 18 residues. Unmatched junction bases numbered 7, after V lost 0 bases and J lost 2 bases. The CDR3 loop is CASSLGLLAGGHTDTQYF. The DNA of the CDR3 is TGCGCCAGCAGCTTGGGACTACTAGCGGGAGGACACACAGATACGCAGTATTTT.